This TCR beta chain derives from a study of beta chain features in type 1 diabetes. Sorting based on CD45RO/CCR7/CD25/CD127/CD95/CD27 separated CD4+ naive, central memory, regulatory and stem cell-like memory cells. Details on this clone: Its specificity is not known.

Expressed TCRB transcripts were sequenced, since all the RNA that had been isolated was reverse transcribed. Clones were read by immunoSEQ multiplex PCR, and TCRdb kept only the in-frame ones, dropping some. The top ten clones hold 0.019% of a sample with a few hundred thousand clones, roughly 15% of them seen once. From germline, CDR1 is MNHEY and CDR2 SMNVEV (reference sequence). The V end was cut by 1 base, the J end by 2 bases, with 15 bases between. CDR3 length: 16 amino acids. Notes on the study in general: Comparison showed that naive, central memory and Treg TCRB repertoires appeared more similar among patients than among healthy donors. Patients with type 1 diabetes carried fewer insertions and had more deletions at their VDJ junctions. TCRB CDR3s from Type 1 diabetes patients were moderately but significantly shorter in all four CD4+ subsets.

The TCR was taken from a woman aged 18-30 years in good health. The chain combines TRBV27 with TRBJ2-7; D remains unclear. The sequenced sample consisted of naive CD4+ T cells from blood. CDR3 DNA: TGTGCCAGCAGTTTATTCCTGTCCCCTCCTCCCTACGAGCAGTACTTC. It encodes CASSLFLSPPPYEQYF.